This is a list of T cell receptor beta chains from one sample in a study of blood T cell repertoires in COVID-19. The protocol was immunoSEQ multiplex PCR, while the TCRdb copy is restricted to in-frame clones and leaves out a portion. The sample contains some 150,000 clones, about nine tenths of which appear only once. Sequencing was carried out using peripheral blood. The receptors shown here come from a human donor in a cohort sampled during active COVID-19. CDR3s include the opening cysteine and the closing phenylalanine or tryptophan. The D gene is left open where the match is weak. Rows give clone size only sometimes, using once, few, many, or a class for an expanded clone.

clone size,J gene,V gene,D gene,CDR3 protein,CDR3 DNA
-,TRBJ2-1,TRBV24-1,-,CATTPAVYNEQFF,TGTGCCACCACCCCTGCAGTTTACAATGAGCAGTTCTTC
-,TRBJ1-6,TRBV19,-,CASSIQAGARNSPLHF,TGTGCCAGTAGTATACAGGCAGGGGCTCGGAATTCACCCCTCCACTTT
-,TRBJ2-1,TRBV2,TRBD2,CASSRLAGAFNEQFF,TGTGCCAGCAGCCGACTAGCGGGAGCCTTCAATGAGCAGTTCTTC
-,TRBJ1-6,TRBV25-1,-,CASSADSYSPLHF,TGTGCCAGCAGTGCGGACAGTTATTCACCCCTCCACTTT
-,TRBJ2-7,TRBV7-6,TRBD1,CASSSTRDRGFNEQYF,TGTGCCAGCAGCTCGACCCGGGACAGGGGGTTCAACGAGCAGTACTTC
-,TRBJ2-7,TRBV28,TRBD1,CASRGTGGNEQYF,TGTGCCAGCAGAGGGACAGGCGGCAACGAGCAGTACTTC
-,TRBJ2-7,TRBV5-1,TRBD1,CASSAQGQTYEQYF,TGCGCCAGCAGCGCCCAGGGACAGACCTACGAGCAGTACTTC
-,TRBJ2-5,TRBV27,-,CASSSLGTPQETQYF,TGTGCCAGCAGTAGTTTGGGGACACCCCAAGAGACCCAGTACTTC
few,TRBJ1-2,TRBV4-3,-,CASSQRQTNYGYTF,TGCGCCAGCAGCCAACGACAGACTAACTATGGCTACACCTTC
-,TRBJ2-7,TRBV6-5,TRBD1,CASSWDSSYEQYF,TGTGCCAGCAGTTGGGACAGCTCCTACGAGCAGTACTTC
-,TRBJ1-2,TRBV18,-,CASSPDRYGYTF,TGTGCCAGCTCTCCGGACAGATATGGCTACACCTTC
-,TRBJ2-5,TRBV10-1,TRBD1,CASRIPGQTLQETQYF,TGCGCCAGCAGAATCCCGGGACAGACTCTCCAAGAGACCCAGTACTTC
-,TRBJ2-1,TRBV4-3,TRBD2,CASSQASGRAREQFF,TGCGCCAGCAGCCAAGCGAGCGGGAGGGCCAGGGAGCAGTTCTTC
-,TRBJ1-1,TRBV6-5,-,CASSRTENTEAFF,TGTGCCAGCAGTAGGACAGAGAACACTGAAGCTTTCTTT
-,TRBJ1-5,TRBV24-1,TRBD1,CATSDSGQVNQPQHF,TGTGCCACCAGTGATTCGGGACAGGTCAATCAGCCCCAGCATTTT
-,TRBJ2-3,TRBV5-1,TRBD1,CASSYNRGSGTDTQYF,TGCGCCAGCAGCTACAACAGGGGGTCGGGCACAGATACGCAGTATTTT
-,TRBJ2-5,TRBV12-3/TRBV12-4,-,CASSTPESQYF,TGTGCCAGCAGCACCCCGGAGTCCCAGTACTTC
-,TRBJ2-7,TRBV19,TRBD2,CASSIGPSGSKQYF,TGTGCCAGTAGTATAGGTCCTAGCGGGAGCAAGCAGTACTTC
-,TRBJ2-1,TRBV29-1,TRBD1,CSVGQASSYNEQFF,TGCAGCGTAGGACAGGCGAGCTCCTACAATGAGCAGTTCTTC
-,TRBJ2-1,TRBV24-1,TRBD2,CATSDWTSGLYNEQFF,TGTGCCACCAGTGATTGGACTAGCGGGCTTTACAATGAGCAGTTCTTC
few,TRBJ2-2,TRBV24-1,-,CATRAGVTGELFF,TGTGCCACAAGGGCAGGGGTCACCGGGGAGCTGTTTTTT
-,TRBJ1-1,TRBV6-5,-,CASTTRRDTEAFF,TGTGCCAGCACCACCCGGAGGGACACTGAAGCTTTCTTT
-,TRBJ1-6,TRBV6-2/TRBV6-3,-,CASSPRTGTGRSSPLHF,TGTGCCAGCAGTCCACGGACCGGTACAGGCCGAAGTTCACCCCTCCACTTT
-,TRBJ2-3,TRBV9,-,CASSATMGRSTDTQYF,TGTGCCAGCAGCGCCACAATGGGCAGGAGCACAGATACGCAGTATTTT
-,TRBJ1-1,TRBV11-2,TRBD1,CASSPGQGPGGSTTEAFF,TGTGCCAGCAGTCCGGGACAGGGCCCGGGGGGGTCAACCACTGAAGCTTTCTTT
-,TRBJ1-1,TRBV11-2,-,CASSPARAFPGMNTEAFF,TGTGCCAGCAGCCCAGCCCGTGCCTTCCCGGGGATGAACACTGAAGCTTTCTTT
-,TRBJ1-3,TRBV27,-,CASSSGLSGNTIYF,TGTGCCAGCAGTTCTGGGCTCTCTGGAAACACCATATATTTT
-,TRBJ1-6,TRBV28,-,CASSLQGGVPLHF,TGTGCCAGCAGTTTACAAGGGGGAGTACCCCTCCACTTT
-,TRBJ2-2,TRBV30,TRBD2,CAWRGTSGRNGELFF,TGTGCCTGGAGGGGGACTAGCGGGAGAAACGGGGAGCTGTTTTTT
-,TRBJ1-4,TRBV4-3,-,CASSQGNPGRPEKLFF,TGCGCCAGCAGCCAAGGCAACCCAGGCCGACCAGAAAAACTGTTTTTT
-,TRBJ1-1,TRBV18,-,CASSPSGGSEAFF,TGTGCCAGCTCACCTTCGGGGGGCTCTGAAGCTTTCTTT
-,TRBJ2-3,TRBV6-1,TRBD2,CASSVTSGGGADTQYF,TGTGCCAGCAGTGTGACTAGCGGGGGGGGTGCAGATACGCAGTATTTT
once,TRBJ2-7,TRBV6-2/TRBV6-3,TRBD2,CASSYSSLAGGYEQYF,TGTGCCAGCAGTTACTCGAGTCTAGCGGGGGGCTACGAGCAGTACTTC
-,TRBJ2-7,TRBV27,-,CASSSVPYEQYF,TGTGCCAGCAGTTCGGTTCCCTACGAGCAGTACTTC
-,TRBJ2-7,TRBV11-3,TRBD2,CASSGTSGSEQYF,TGTGCCAGCAGCGGGACTAGCGGGAGCGAGCAGTACTTC
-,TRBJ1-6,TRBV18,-,CASSEGSDSPLHF,TGTGCCAGCTCAGAGGGCTCAGATTCACCCCTCCACTTT
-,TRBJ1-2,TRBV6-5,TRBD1,CASSQTGTGVYGYTF,TGTGCCAGCAGTCAGACCGGGACAGGGGTTTATGGCTACACCTTC
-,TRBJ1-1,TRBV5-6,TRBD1,CASSYGQGGTEAFF,TGTGCCAGCAGCTATGGACAGGGGGGCACTGAAGCTTTCTTT
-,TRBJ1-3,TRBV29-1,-,CSASTSPGNGNTIYF,TGCAGCGCATCGACATCTCCGGGGAATGGAAACACCATATATTTT
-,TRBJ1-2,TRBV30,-,CAWSQGIYGYTF,TGTGCCTGGAGCCAGGGAATATATGGCTACACCTTC
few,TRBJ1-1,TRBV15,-,CATSRDEDTEAFF,TGTGCCACCAGCAGAGATGAGGACACTGAAGCTTTCTTT
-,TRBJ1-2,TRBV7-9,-,CASSLALDYRVGANYGYTF,TGTGCCAGCAGCTTAGCGTTGGATTACAGGGTAGGGGCTAACTATGGCTACACCTTC
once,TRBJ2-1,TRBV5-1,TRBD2,CASSHNIAGGSYNEQFF,TGCGCCAGCAGCCATAACATAGCGGGAGGTTCCTACAATGAGCAGTTCTTC
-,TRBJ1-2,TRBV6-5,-,CASSYRRQLNYGYTF,TGTGCCAGCAGTTACCGCCGACAGCTTAACTATGGCTACACCTTC
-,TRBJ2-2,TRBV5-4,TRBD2,CASSLRTSGLTGELFF,TGTGCCAGCAGCCTCAGGACTAGCGGACTCACCGGGGAGCTGTTTTTT
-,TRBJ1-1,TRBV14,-,CASSQEVAGLTEAFF,TGTGCCAGCAGCCAAGAAGTCGCGGGGCTCACTGAAGCTTTCTTT
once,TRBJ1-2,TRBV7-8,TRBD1,CASSLRPGTGTYYTF,TGTGCCAGCAGCTTAAGGCCCGGGACAGGGACTTACTACACCTTC
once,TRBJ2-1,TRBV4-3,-,CASSQGHLGRGRTYNEQFF,TGCGCCAGCAGCCAAGGGCATTTGGGAAGGGGCCGGACCTACAATGAGCAGTTCTTC
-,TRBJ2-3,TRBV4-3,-,CASSQDRREGLSRADTQYF,TGCGCCAGCAGCCAAGATCGCCGGGAAGGTCTTAGTAGAGCAGATACGCAGTATTTT
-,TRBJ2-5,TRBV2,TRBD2,CASRRERGPEETQYF,TGTGCCAGCAGGCGGGAGCGGGGGCCTGAAGAGACCCAGTACTTC
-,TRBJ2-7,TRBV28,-,CASSLVRGFGEQYF,TGTGCCAGCAGTTTGGTTAGGGGTTTTGGCGAGCAGTACTTC
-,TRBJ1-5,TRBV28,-,CASSFGRQPQHF,TGTGCCAGCAGTTTTGGGCGCCAGCCCCAGCATTTT
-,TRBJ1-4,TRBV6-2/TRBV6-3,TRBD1,CASSGIGTANEKLFF,TGTGCCAGCAGTGGAATCGGGACAGCTAATGAAAAACTGTTTTTT
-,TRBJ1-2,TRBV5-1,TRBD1,CASSLGTGGDGYTF,TGCGCCAGCAGCTTGGGGACAGGGGGCGATGGCTACACCTTC